The 20 T cell receptor beta chains in this list originate from one sample, sequenced in a study of human T cells and chemical hapten exposure. TCRdb redid the calling of the RACE reads with MiXCR, one entry per CDR3 protein. The table lists fewer than 200,000 distinct CDR3 sequences, about 31% of them singletons. The sample's time point: pre-sensitization, week 0. As for treatment: therapeutic diphenylcyclopropenone sensitization with weekly scalp DPC. Material: whole blood, obtained in connection with sensitization to the hapten diphenylcyclopropenone (DPC). These receptors originate from a woman in her 30s with alopecia areata. Some clones in this sample may be carry-over from other donors' samples.

This clonotype was seen at least ten times. V is TRBV29-1 and J is TRBJ2-2; D may be TRBD2 (5 bases). Trimming took 7 bases from V and 1 from J, leaving 16 bases between them. The CDR3 sequence is 15 residues long. Germline CDR1 is SQVTM and CDR2 is ANQGSEA. The CDR3 nucleotides are TGCAGCGCCACGAGCCCGGGATTGAACACCGGGGAGCTGTTTTTT. This sequence encodes CSATSPGLNTGELFF.

The J gene is TRBJ2-7, the V gene TRBV12-3 or TRBV12-4; 8 bases map to TRBD1. J gave up 7 bases and V 5 bases, and 10 bases lay outside the gene matches. CDR3 size: 14 residues. CDR3 nucleotides: TGTGCCAGCAGTCTACAGGGGGATCGGCTAGAGCAGTACTTC. The encoded protein is CASSLQGDRLEQYF.

This rearrangement joins TRBV29-1 to TRBJ1-1; perhaps TRBD1 as D (5 bases). Germline V gene data show CDR1 as SQVTM and CDR2 as ANQGSEA. The V end lost 4 bases, the J end lost 7 bases, and 13 bases lay between the germline ends. The CDR3 contains 12 residues. The CDR3 loop reads CSVAAGGGEAFF. The DNA for the CDR3 is TGCAGCGTTGCCGCTGGGGGTGGTGAAGCTTTCTTT.

V is TRBV3-1 and J is TRBJ2-7, with D perhaps matching TRBD2 (6 bases). Per the germline V gene, CDR1 is LGHDT and CDR2 is YNNKEL (reference sequence). The CDR3 totals 14 residues. Trimming removed 4 bases at V and 3 bases at J, with 13 bases between. The CDR3 nucleotides are TGTGCCAGCAGCCCCCGGGACTCTCTCTACGAGCAGTACTTC. As protein: CASSPRDSLYEQYF.

The CDR3 protein is CASSLGGTGAYEQYF. The CDR3 coding sequence is TGCGCCAGCAGCTTAGGCGGGACAGGGGCCTACGAGCAGTACTTC. The J gene is TRBJ2-7, the V gene TRBV5-1, with TRBD1 identical over 10 bases. V was pared by 2 bases and J by 2 bases, with 4 bases of the junction left unmatched. Germline loops: CDR1 SGHRS, CDR2 YFSETQ. This CDR3 spans 15 amino acids.

This clonotype was seen only a few times. The chain is built from TRBV30 and TRBJ1-4; no reliable D call. Germline CDR1 GTSNPN, CDR2 SVGIG (reference sequence). Trimming stripped 8 bases from V and 6 bases from J, with 19 bases between. The CDR3 contains 14 residues. The CDR3, as DNA: TGTGCCGGGGAGGCGTCGGTGCGGGATGAAAAACTGTTTTTT. Translated: CAGEASVRDEKLFF. The full variable domain, its missing parts supplied by reference TRBV30 and TRBJ1-4, is SQTIHQWPATLVQPVGSPLSLECTVEGTSNPNLYWYRQAAGRGLQLLFYSVGIGQISSEVPQNLSASRPQDRQFILSSKKLLLSDSGFYLCAGEASVRDEKLFFGSGTQLSVL.

This clonotype was observed a few times. The V and J genes are TRBV7-9 and TRBJ2-2, with D possibly being TRBD1 (6 bases). Trimming took off 4 bases at V and 4 bases at J, with 13 bases between the two ends. The germline V gene has CDR1 SEHNR and CDR2 FQNEAQ (reference sequence). The CDR3 sequence is 15 residues long. CDR3 DNA sequence: TGTGCCAGCAGCTCGGACAGCTTCGGCACCGGGGAGCTGTTTTTT. Residues: CASSSDSFGTGELFF.

The sample holds a few counts of this clonotype. V is TRBV28 and J is TRBJ1-6, with TRBD1 matching over 7 bases. The germline CDR1 and CDR2 sequences are MDHEN and SYDVKM. V lost 5 bases to trimming and J lost 2 bases; unmatched junction nucleotides: 3. The length of the CDR3 is 15 residues. CDR3 coding DNA: TGTGCCAGCAGTGGGGGACAGACCTATAATTCACCCCTCCACTTT. Its translation: CASSGGQTYNSPLHF.

This clonotype was picked up many times. This chain connects TRBV27 to TRBJ2-2; tentatively, D is TRBD2 (6 bases). The CDR3 has 12 amino acids. Germline CDR1 is MNHEY and CDR2 is SMNVEV (reference sequence). Trimming shortened V by 6 bases and J by 5 bases, and 7 bases separated the two germline ends. The CDR3 nucleotides are TGTGCCAGCAGGGGGGGAACCGGGGAGCTGTTTTTT. Translating gives CASRGGTGELFF.

The CDR3 spells CASRQPFVLLDLCEQYF. CDR3 coding DNA: TGTGCCAGCAGACAACCGTTTGTGTTACTAGATTTATGCGAGCAGTACTTC. The V call is TRBV27, the J call TRBJ2-7; D possibly corresponds to TRBD2 (5 bases). The CDR3 is 17 amino acids. V was clipped by 6 bases and J by 6 bases, with 27 bases between them. The germline V gene has CDR1 MNHEY and CDR2 SMNVEV (reference sequence).

This sequence joins TRBV11-3 and TRBJ1-2; D unclear. From germline, CDR1 is SGHNT and CDR2 YENEEA. V lost 5 bases to trimming and J lost 2 bases, with 9 bases between them. The CDR3 totals 13 residues. DNA for the CDR3: TGTGCCAGCAGCCCGAGGAGGAACTATGGCTACACCTTC. Translated: CASSPRRNYGYTF. Together with reference TRBV11-3 and TRBJ1-2, the CDR3 gives the full variable domain: EAGVVQSPRYKIIEKKQPVAFWCNPISGHNTLYWYLQNLGQGPELLIRYENEEAVDDSQLPKDRFSAERLKGVDSTLKIQPAELGDSAVYLCASSPRRNYGYTFGSGTRLTVV.

V is TRBV28 and J is TRBJ2-4, with 10 nucleotides matching TRBD1. Germline CDR1 reads MDHEN; CDR2 reads SYDVKM. V lost 6 bases and J lost 2; bases outside the gene matches: 7. This CDR3 comprises 16 residues. DNA for the CDR3: TGTGCCAGCAGCCTACCGGGACAGGGGACCAAAAACATTCAGTACTTC. Amino acid sequence: CASSLPGQGTKNIQYF.

This clonotype has only a few counts. V and J are TRBV2 and TRBJ1-6; possibly TRBD1 for D (5 bases). The CDR3 covers 14 residues. Germline CDR1 reads SNHLY; CDR2 reads FYNNEI. V dropped 6 bases and J dropped 5 bases, with 11 bases sitting between them. The CDR3 sequence: CASRNRPDNSPLHF. Here the CDR3 DNA reads TGTGCCAGCAGGAACAGGCCCGATAATTCACCCCTCCACTTT. The complete variable domain, with remaining parts taken from reference TRBV2 and TRBJ1-6, reads EPEVTQTPSHQVTQMGQEVILRCVPISNHLYFYWYRQILGQKVEFLVSFYNNEISEKSEIFDDQFSVERPDGSNFTLKIRSTKLEDSAMYFCASRNRPDNSPLHFGNGTRLTVT.

This clonotype has only a few counts. The chain employs TRBV7-2 and TRBJ2-1; 10 nucleotides match TRBD2. CDR3 length: 17 residues. The V gene end was trimmed by 2 bases and the J gene end by 8 bases; junction bases not matched to a gene: 12. The germline V gene encodes CDR1 SGHTA and CDR2 FQGNSA. The CDR3 nucleotides are TGTGCCAGCAGCTTATCGGTGGCTAGCGGGAGAAACGATGAGCAGTTCTTC. It specifies CASSLSVASGRNDEQFF.

V gene TRBV6-2 or TRBV6-3 combines with J gene TRBJ2-7; D is unresolved. Trimming shortened V by 0 bases and J by 7 bases, and 10 bases separated the two germline ends. CDR1 is MNHEY, CDR2 SVGEGT, per germline. The CDR3 extends over 13 amino acids. The CDR3 bases are TGTGCCAGCAGTTACTCGAGCCGACCAGAGCAGTACTTC. As protein: CASSYSSRPEQYF.

V is TRBV6-4 and J is TRBJ1-2; D uncertain. The CDR3 is 15 residues long. V was trimmed by 1 base and J by 8 bases, leaving 17 bases between them. In germline, CDR1 is MRHNA, CDR2 SNTAGT. CDR3 residues: CASSDFFGPAGGYTF. For the CDR3, the DNA is TGTGCCAGCAGTGACTTTTTCGGTCCGGCGGGGGGCTACACCTTC.

The V call is TRBV5-1, the J call TRBJ2-7, with 8 bases fitting TRBD1. Trimming removed 2 bases from V and 5 bases from J; junction bases left unmatched: 12. The CDR3 covers 16 residues. Per the germline V gene, CDR1 is SGHRS and CDR2 is YFSETQ. The CDR3 DNA reads as TGCGCCAGCAGCTTTAGTCGGACAGGGTCGGGGGACGAGCAGTACTTC. Translated: CASSFSRTGSGDEQYF.

This clonotype was detected a few times. The chain links TRBV7-9 to TRBJ2-6; D remains unclear. Germline CDR1 SEHNR, CDR2 FQNEAQ (reference sequence). The CDR3 runs 14 residues. Trimming removed 5 bases at V and 0 bases at J, with 5 bases between. The chain's CDR3 is CASSRVSGANVLTF. The DNA for the CDR3 is TGTGCCAGCAGCAGAGTCTCTGGGGCCAACGTCCTGACTTTC.

In its sample, this clonotype was seen a few times. The chain links TRBV4-2 to TRBJ1-2; no firm D call. The CDR3 is 14 residues long. In germline, CDR1 is LGHNA, CDR2 YNFKEQ. V was cut by 0 bases and J by 6 bases, with 11 bases left in between. The CDR3 DNA reads as TGTGCCAGCAGCCAAGATTGGACCGTTCATGGCTACACCTTC. It specifies CASSQDWTVHGYTF.

CDR3 bases: TGTGCCAGCAGCTTAGCCCCAGGGAAAAACATTCAGTACTTC. The encoded protein is CASSLAPGKNIQYF. V gene TRBV7-2 combines with J gene TRBJ2-4; a possible D gene is TRBD1 (5 bases). The CDR3 totals 14 residues. Trimming took off 0 bases at V and 4 bases at J, with 7 bases between the two ends. Germline CDR1 reads SGHTA; CDR2 reads FQGNSA.